This T cell receptor (beta chain) originates from a study of T cells expressing NK-cell markers (dated by TCRdb to 2020 to 2021). At the level of the whole study: In sorted CD3+CD56+NKG2C+, CD3+CD56+NKG2C- and CD3+CD56-NKG2C+ T-cell subsets from eight donors, TCR beta-chain repertoires were profiled. Among the eight sequenced donors, seven were HCMV-seropositive and one was HCMV-seronegative. The study sequenced eight donors, all healthy volunteers chosen at random: three men and five women. Sequencing of the libraries produced 2 x 150 bp reads on Illumina HiSeq 2000/2500, MiSeq or NextSeq. Results the study describes overall, beyond this receptor: In more than five donors, the dominant CD3+CD56+NKG2C+ clonotypes ranked among the top 10 CD8+ clonotypes, making up about 1.0-7.0% of CD8+ T cells. It remained unclear whether the expanded NKG2C-expressing T cell clones were specific for HCMV antigens. Those dominant clonotypes were again the most abundant among CD3+CD56-NKG2C+ cells in several donors, at about 25-60.1%.

To determine HCMV serostatus, a commercial ELISA kit was used to detect HCMV-specific IgG in serum. Peripheral blood mononuclear cells were isolated from blood by Ficoll density gradient centrifugation. Sequencing used an Illumina HiSeq 2000. TCR beta cDNA libraries were prepared using 5'RACE template switching, which introduced a universal primer site and unique molecular identifiers. cDNA synthesis was primed from the TCR beta constant segment and was followed by two successive PCR amplification steps. Per the authors' processing: MIGEC handled demultiplexing of the reads and grouping by UMI, while MiTCR was used to assemble and quantify clonotypes. Only TCR cDNA sequences supported by at least two reads were kept to exclude erroneous sequences. The tcR package was used for downstream repertoire analysis, with clonotypes matched between fractions based on CDR3 nucleotide sequence plus V segment. VDJmatch was used to annotate antigen specificity against VDJdb, with one amino acid substitution in CDR3 permitted. TCRdb reprocessed the reads and lists each CDR3 protein sequence as a single entry, with no DNA. These V and J calls derive from TCRdb rather than the authors' analysis. The sample's clone listing holds about 180,000 distinct CDR3 sequences. 20% to 25% of the sample is in the top ten clones.

Concerning this clonotype itself: Its cognate antigen has yet to be identified.

The germline V gene encodes CDR1 SGHNT and CDR2 YYREEE (reference sequence). The CDR3 contains 13 residues, cysteine and phenylalanine counted. DNA is not recorded here. Sequencing was carried out using blood T cells: a sorted CD56 or NKG2C T cell subset, CD4+ or CD8+ T cells, or bulk PBMC T cells (not recorded which). The sequence is built from TRBV5-4 and TRBJ2-7; TCRdb outputs TRBD2, but without DNA this stays unchecked. This receptor was identified in a man aged 18-70 years in good health. The CDR3 loop reads CASSPGTAGEQYF.